The clone carrying this T cell receptor (beta chain) has just a few counts. What it binds is not known. The entry originates in a study of T cell responses to AZD1222 COVID-19 vaccine. Study observations and caveats: Spike-specific TCR repertoires showed rising breadth and depth after two AZD1222 doses. Just a handful of people given AZD1222 tested seropositive at baseline. Epitopes outside B.1.351 and B.1.1.7 mutated regions reportedly drew nearly half of spike TCRs. The sample set comprised mostly white British donors with more females, and clonal diversity was possibly underestimated.

Libraries were prepared by immunoSEQ multiplex PCR; TCRdb keeps only in-frame clonotypes and omits some of them. The table includes tens of thousands of clones, approximately 89% detected once. CDR1 is SNHLY, CDR2 FYNNEI, per germline. The V gene end was trimmed by 1 base and the J gene end by 10 bases; junction bases not matched to a gene: 5. The CDR3 covers 15 residues. The chain carries TRBV2 and TRBJ1-6; 9 nucleotides match TRBD1. The sample here was peripheral blood, taken 28 days after the second AZD1222 dose. The source is an adult who received the AZD1222 COVID-19 vaccine. The CDR3 reads CASSEEQGAGSPLHF. The CDR3 DNA sequence: TGTGCCAGCAGTGAAGAACAGGGGGCGGGATCACCCCTCCACTTT.